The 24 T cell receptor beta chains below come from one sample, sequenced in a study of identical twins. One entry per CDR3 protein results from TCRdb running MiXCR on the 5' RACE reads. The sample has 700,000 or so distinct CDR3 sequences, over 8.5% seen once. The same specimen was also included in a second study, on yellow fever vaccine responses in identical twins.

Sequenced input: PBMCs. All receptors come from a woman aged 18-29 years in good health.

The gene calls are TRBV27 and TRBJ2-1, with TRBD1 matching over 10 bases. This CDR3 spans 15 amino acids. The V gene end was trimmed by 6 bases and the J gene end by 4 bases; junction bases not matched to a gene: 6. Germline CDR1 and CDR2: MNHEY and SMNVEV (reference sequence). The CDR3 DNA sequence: TGTGCCAGCAGATTTACGGGACAGGGGTACAATGAGCAGTTCTTC. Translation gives CASRFTGQGYNEQFF.

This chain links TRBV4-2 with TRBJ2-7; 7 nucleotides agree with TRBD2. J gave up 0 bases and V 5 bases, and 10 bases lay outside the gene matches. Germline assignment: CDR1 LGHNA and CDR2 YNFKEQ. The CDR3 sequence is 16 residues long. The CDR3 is CASSDRTGGSSYEQYF. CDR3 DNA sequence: TGTGCCAGCAGCGACCGTACGGGGGGTAGCTCCTACGAGCAGTACTTC.

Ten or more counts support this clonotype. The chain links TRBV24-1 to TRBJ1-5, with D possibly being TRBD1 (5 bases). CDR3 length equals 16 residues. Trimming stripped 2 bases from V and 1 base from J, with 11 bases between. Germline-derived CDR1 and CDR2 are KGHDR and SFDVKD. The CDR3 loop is CATSDSRGGSNQPQHF. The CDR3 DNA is TGTGCCACCAGTGATTCGAGGGGTGGGAGCAATCAGCCCCAGCATTTT.

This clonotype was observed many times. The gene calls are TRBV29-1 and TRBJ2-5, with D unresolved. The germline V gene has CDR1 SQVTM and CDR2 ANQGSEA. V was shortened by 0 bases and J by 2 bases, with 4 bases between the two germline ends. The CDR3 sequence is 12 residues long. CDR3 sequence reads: CSVEEQQETQYF. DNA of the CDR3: TGCAGCGTTGAAGAGCAGCAAGAGACCCAGTACTTC.

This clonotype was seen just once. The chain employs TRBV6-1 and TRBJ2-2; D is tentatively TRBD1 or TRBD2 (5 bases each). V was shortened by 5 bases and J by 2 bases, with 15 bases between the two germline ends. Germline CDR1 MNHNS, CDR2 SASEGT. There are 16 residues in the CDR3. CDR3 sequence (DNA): TGTGCCAGCAGTCTGAACCCGGGACCCAACACCGGGGAGCTGTTTTTT. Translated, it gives CASSLNPGPNTGELFF.

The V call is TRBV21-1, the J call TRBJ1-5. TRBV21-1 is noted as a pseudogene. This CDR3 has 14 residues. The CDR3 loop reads CAIRGKGPNQPQHF. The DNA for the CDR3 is TGTGCCATCAGAGGAAAGGGCCCTAATCAGCCCCAGCATTTT.

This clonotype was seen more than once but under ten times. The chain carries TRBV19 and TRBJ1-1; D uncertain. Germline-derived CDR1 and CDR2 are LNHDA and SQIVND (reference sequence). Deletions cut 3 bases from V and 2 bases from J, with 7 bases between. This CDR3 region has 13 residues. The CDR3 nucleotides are TGTGCCAGTAGTATGACGGCTAACACTGAAGCTTTCTTT. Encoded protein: CASSMTANTEAFF.

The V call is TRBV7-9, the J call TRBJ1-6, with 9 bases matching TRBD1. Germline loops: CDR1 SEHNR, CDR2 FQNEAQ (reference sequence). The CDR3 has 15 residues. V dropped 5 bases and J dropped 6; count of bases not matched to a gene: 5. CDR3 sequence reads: CASSAGTGPNSPLHF. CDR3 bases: TGTGCCAGCAGCGCCGGGACAGGGCCTAATTCACCCCTCCACTTT.

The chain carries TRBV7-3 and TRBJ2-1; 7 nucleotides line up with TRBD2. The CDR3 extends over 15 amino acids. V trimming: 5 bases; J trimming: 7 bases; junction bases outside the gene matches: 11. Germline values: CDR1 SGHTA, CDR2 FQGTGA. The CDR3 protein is CASSPRSGGRNEQFF. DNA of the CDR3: TGTGCCAGCAGCCCGCGCTCCGGGGGGAGGAATGAGCAGTTCTTC.

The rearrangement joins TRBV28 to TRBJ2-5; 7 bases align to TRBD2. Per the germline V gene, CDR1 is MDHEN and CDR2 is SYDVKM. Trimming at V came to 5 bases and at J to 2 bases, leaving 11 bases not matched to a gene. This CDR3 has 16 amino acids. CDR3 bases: TGTGCCAGCAGTACCAAAGATGGGACTATACAAGAGACCCAGTACTTC. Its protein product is CASSTKDGTIQETQYF.

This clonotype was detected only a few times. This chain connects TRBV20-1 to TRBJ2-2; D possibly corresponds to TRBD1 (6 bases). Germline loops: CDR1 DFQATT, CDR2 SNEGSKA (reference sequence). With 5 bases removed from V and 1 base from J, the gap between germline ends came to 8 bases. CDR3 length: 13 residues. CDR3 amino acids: CSAVQGNTGELFF. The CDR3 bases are TGCAGTGCTGTACAGGGGAACACCGGGGAGCTGTTTTTT.

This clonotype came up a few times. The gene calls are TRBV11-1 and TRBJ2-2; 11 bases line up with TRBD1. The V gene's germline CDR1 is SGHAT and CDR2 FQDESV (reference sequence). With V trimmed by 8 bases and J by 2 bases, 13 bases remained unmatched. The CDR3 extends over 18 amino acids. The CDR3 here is CASPSTQGQGVNTGELFF. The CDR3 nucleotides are TGTGCCAGCCCCTCAACTCAGGGACAGGGGGTAAACACCGGGGAGCTGTTTTTT.

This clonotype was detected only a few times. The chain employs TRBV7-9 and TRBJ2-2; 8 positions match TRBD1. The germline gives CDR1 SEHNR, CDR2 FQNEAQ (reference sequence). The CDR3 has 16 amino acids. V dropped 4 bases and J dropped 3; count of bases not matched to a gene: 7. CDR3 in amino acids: CASSSTGTGDTGELFF. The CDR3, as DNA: TGTGCCAGCAGCTCGACCGGGACAGGAGACACCGGGGAGCTGTTTTTT.

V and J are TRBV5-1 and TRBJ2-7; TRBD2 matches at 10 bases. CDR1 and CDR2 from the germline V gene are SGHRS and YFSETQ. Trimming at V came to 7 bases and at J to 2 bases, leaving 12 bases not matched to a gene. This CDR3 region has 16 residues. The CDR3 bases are TGCGCCAGCCAGAAATCCCAAACTAGCGGGGCCTACGAGCAGTACTTC. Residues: CASQKSQTSGAYEQYF.

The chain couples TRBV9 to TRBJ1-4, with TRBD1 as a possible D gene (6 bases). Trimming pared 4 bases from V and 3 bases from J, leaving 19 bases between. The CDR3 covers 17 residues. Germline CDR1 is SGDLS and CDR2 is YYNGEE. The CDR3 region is CASSPQGGFGANEKLFF. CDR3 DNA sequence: TGTGCCAGCAGCCCACAGGGAGGATTCGGGGCTAATGAAAAACTGTTTTTT.

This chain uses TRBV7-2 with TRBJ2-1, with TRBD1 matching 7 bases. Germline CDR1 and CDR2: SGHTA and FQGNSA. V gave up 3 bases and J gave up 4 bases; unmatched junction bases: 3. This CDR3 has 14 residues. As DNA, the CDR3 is TGTGCCAGCAGCTTCCTGACAGGGTACAATGAGCAGTTCTTC. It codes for CASSFLTGYNEQFF.

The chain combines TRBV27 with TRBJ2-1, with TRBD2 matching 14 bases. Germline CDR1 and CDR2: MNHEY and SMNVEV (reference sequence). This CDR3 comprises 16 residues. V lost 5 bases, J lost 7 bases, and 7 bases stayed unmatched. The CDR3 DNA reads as TGTGCCAGCAGTCGTCCGACTAGCGGGGGGGGAAATGAGCAGTTCTTC. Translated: CASSRPTSGGGNEQFF.

The CDR3 DNA sequence: TGTGCCAGCAGTTTTTACTCCGGGACTGGGCCGTACTTC. This sequence encodes CASSFYSGTGPYF. This chain joins TRBV6-2 or TRBV6-3 and TRBJ2-4; possible D gene TRBD2, 6 bases. Germline CDR1 reads MNHEY; CDR2 reads SVGEGT. The CDR3 spans 13 residues. Trimming took 4 bases from V and 15 from J, leaving 19 bases between them.

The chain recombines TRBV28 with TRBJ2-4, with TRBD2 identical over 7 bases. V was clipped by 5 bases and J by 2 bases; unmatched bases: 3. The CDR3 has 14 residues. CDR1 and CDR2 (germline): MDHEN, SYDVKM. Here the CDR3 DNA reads TGTGCCAGCAGTCAACTAGCGCCCAAAAACATTCAGTACTTC. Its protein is CASSQLAPKNIQYF. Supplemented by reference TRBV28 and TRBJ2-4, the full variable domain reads DVKVTQSSRYLVKRTGEKVFLECVQDMDHENMFWYRQDPGLGLRLIYFSYDVKMKEKGDIPEGYSVSREKKERFSLILESASTNQTSMYLCASSQLAPKNIQYFGAGTRLSVL.

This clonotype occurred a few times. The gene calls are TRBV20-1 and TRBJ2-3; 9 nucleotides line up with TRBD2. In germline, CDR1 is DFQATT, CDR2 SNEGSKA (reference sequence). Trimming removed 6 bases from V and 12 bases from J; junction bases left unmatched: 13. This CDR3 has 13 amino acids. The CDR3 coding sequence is TGCAGTGCCGACGGACTAGGACTAGCGAACCAGTATTTT. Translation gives CSADGLGLANQYF.

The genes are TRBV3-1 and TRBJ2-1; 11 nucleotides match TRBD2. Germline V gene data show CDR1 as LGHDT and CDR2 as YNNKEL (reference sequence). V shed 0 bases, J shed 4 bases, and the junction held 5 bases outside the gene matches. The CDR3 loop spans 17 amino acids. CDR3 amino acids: CASSQDRGTSGYNEQFF. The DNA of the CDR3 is TGTGCCAGCAGCCAAGATCGGGGGACTAGCGGATACAATGAGCAGTTCTTC.

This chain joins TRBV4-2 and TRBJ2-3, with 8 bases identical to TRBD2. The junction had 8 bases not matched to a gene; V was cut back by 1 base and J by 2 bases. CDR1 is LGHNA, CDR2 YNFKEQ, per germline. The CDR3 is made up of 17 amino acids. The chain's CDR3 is CASSQVAQRELTDTQYF. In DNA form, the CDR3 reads TGTGCCAGCAGCCAAGTAGCCCAGCGGGAGCTCACAGATACGCAGTATTTT.

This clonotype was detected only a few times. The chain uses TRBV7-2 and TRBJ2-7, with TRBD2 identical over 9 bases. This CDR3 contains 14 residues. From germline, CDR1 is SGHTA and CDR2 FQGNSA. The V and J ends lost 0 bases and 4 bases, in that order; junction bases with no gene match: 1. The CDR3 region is CASSLALAGYEQYF. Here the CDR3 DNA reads TGTGCCAGCAGCTTAGCTCTAGCGGGGTACGAGCAGTACTTC. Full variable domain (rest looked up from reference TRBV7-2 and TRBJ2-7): GAGVSQSPSNKVTEKGKDVELRCDPISGHTALYWYRQSLGQGLEFLIYFQGNSAPDKSGLPSDRFSAERTGGSVSTLTIQRTQQEDSAVYLCASSLALAGYEQYFGPGTRLTVT.

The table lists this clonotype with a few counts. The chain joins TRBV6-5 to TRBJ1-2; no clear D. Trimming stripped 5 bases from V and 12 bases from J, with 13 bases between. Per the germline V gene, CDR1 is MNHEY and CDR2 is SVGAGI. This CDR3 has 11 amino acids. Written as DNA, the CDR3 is TGTGCCAGCAGTCAATCAGGCTTGCACACCTTC. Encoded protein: CASSQSGLHTF.